These 23 T cell receptor beta chains share one sample of origin, sequenced in a study of CD8 T cells in Susac syndrome. With random hexamers, reverse transcription was performed on about 0.45 to 1 ug of RNA. TCRdb fed the immunoSEQ multiplex PCR reads into MiXCR, producing one record per CDR3 protein. The profile covers around 150,000 distinct CDR3 sequences, with 90% to 95% appearing a single time and around 0.15% taken by the ten largest. The sequenced sample consisted of CD4+ T cells from PBMCs. All receptors derive from a human donor in good health.

The CDR3 is CASSFRGYPEKLFF. In DNA, the CDR3 is TGTGCCAGTAGTTTTCGGGGATACCCTGAAAAACTGTTTTTT. J is TRBJ1-4 and V is TRBV19; D unclear. The CDR3 spans 14 residues. In germline, CDR1 is LNHDA, CDR2 SQIVND (reference sequence). V was trimmed by 5 bases and J by 7 bases, leaving 14 bases between them. The variable domain in full, with the rest retrieved from reference TRBV19 and TRBJ1-4, is DGGITQSPKYLFRKEGQNVTLSCEQNLNHDAMYWYRQDPGQGLRLIYYSQIVNDFQKGDIAEGYSVSREKKESFPLTVTSAQKNPTAFYLCASSFRGYPEKLFFGSGTQLSVL.

J is TRBJ2-3 and V is TRBV30, with TRBD2 matching over 7 bases. The length of the CDR3 is 14 residues. From germline, CDR1 is GTSNPN and CDR2 SVGIG (reference sequence). J gave up 4 bases and V 0 bases, and 4 bases lay outside the gene matches. The CDR3 DNA reads as TGTGCCTGGAGTGTAGCCGGGGGGTCAGATACGCAGTATTTT. Protein sequence: CAWSVAGGSDTQYF.

The V gene is TRBV28, the J gene TRBJ1-2; D may be TRBD1 (5 bases). Per germline, CDR1 MDHEN and CDR2 SYDVKM. This CDR3 is built from 13 residues. V was shortened by 6 bases and J by 4 bases, with 12 bases between the two germline ends. CDR3 DNA: TGTGCCAGCAGCGAAGACAGACTCTATGGCTACACCTTC. Protein product: CASSEDRLYGYTF.

The J gene is TRBJ2-1, the V gene TRBV29-1, with 9 positions matching TRBD2. The CDR3 loop spans 14 amino acids. V trimming: 5 bases; J trimming: 4 bases; junction bases outside the gene matches: 6. The germline CDR1 and CDR2 sequences are SQVTM and ANQGSEA. CDR3 amino acids: CSVKRGVGYNEQFF. The DNA of the CDR3 is TGCAGCGTTAAGCGGGGGGTGGGATACAATGAGCAGTTCTTC.

This chain joins TRBV3-1 and TRBJ1-2; D possibly corresponds to TRBD1 (6 bases). Trimming took off 6 bases at V and 4 bases at J, with 12 bases between the two ends. Per germline, CDR1 LGHDT and CDR2 YNNKEL (reference sequence). The CDR3 consists of 13 residues. CDR3 bases: TGTGCCAGCAGTAACAGGGAGGGCTATGGCTACACCTTC. Its protein is CASSNREGYGYTF.

V and J are TRBV7-2 and TRBJ2-1; perhaps TRBD1 as D (6 bases). Germline V gives CDR1 SGHTA, CDR2 FQGNSA. The CDR3 is made up of 13 amino acids. V was cut by 0 bases and J by 10 bases, with 10 bases left in between. CDR3 protein: CASSLAWGREQFF. For the CDR3, the DNA is TGTGCCAGCAGCTTAGCTTGGGGGCGGGAGCAGTTCTTC.

The V call is TRBV10-3, the J call TRBJ2-7, with 10 nucleotides matching TRBD2. CDR1 is ENHRY, CDR2 SYGVKD, per germline. The CDR3 runs to 14 residues. Germline trimming cut 6 bases from V and 6 bases from J; bases unmatched to any gene: 8. This chain's CDR3 is CAIRPGTSVSEQYF. DNA of the CDR3: TGTGCCATCAGACCCGGGACTAGCGTCAGCGAGCAGTACTTC.

Remarks on this clonotype: Mismatch with germline at one junction end may stem from a read error. The V gene is TRBV2, the J gene TRBJ2-7, with 7 bases aligning to TRBD1. This CDR3 contains 12 residues. Germline lookup yields CDR1 SNHLY and CDR2 FYNNEI. The CDR3 sequence is CASRETDRSNTF. The CDR3 coding sequence is TGTGCCAGCAGGGAGACGGACAGGAGCAATACCTTC.

J is TRBJ1-2 and V is TRBV2; D possibly corresponds to TRBD1 (5 bases). This CDR3 region has 11 residues. Trimming stripped 3 bases from V and 8 bases from J, with 7 bases between. Germline V CDR1 and CDR2: SNHLY, FYNNEI. The CDR3 sequence: CASSEGRGYTF. The CDR3 DNA sequence: TGTGCCAGCAGTGAGGGGCGCGGCTACACCTTC.

J is TRBJ2-7 and V is TRBV6-5; TRBD2 matches at 7 bases. With 5 bases clipped from V and 1 base from J, the junction kept 8 bases outside the gene matches. This CDR3 is 15 amino acids long. In germline, CDR1 is MNHEY, CDR2 SVGAGI. The CDR3: CASSGGTTHSYEQYF. In DNA, the CDR3 is TGTGCCAGCAGTGGGGGGACTACTCATTCCTACGAGCAGTACTTC.

The chain is built from TRBV6-2 or TRBV6-3 and TRBJ1-2; D not resolved. Trimming removed 3 bases from V and 7 bases from J, with 15 bases in between. The CDR3 sequence is 14 residues long. The germline V gene has CDR1 MNHEY and CDR2 SVGEGT. Here the CDR3 reads CASSYNAARPGYTF. The CDR3 nucleotides are TGTGCCAGCAGTTATAATGCGGCTCGGCCTGGCTACACCTTC.

The J gene is TRBJ2-5, the V gene TRBV6-5; 8 positions match TRBD2. Germline CDR1 reads MNHEY; CDR2 reads SVGAGI. J was trimmed by 5 bases and V by 7 bases; bases with no gene match: 9. The CDR3 length is 14 residues. As DNA, the CDR3 is TGTGCCAGCAAGGCCAGGACTAGCTCGGAGACCCAGTACTTC. Amino acid sequence: CASKARTSSETQYF.

The rearrangement joins TRBV12-3 or TRBV12-4 to TRBJ1-2; D is unresolved. Deletions cut 2 bases from V and 4 bases from J, with 8 bases between. The CDR3 has 13 amino acids. CDR3 DNA: TGTGCCAGCAGTTTAAGTACTAGCTATGGCTACACCTTC. Its protein product is CASSLSTSYGYTF.

The J gene is TRBJ2-3, the V gene TRBV5-4, with D perhaps TRBD1 (6 bases). Germline assignment: CDR1 SGHNT and CDR2 YYREEE (reference sequence). Trimming pared 5 bases from V and 5 bases from J, leaving 12 bases between. The CDR3 consists of 13 residues. The CDR3: CASSSLQGDTQYF. The CDR3 DNA is TGTGCCAGCAGTTCCTTACAGGGAGATACGCAGTATTTT.

The gene calls are TRBV3-1 and TRBJ1-6; D remains ambiguous. Between the trimmed V and J ends, which lost 4 bases and 9 bases, there was a span of 16 bases. This CDR3 comprises 15 residues. CDR1 is LGHDT and CDR2 is YNNKEL in the germline V gene (reference sequence). As DNA, the CDR3 is TGTGCCAGCAGCCGGCAAATTGGGGATGCTTCACCCCTCCACTTT. This sequence encodes CASSRQIGDASPLHF.

This clonotype was found a few times. The V call is TRBV3-1, the J call TRBJ2-7; no clear D. Germline loops: CDR1 LGHDT, CDR2 YNNKEL (reference sequence). The ends were cut back, 1 base at V and 4 bases at J, with 5 bases in the middle. The CDR3 is 12 residues long. The CDR3 loop is CASSQVHYEQYF. CDR3 nucleotide sequence: TGTGCCAGCAGCCAAGTCCATTACGAGCAGTACTTC.

The J gene is TRBJ2-1, the V gene TRBV27; D is uncertain. CDR3 length equals 13 residues. The germline V and J ends were trimmed by 8 bases and 8 bases, with 16 bases remaining between them. Germline V gene lookup returns CDR1 MNHEY and CDR2 SMNVEV (reference sequence). CDR3 in amino acids: CASRPRAADEQFF. CDR3 coding DNA: TGTGCCAGCCGCCCCCGCGCCGCGGATGAGCAGTTCTTC.

This chain connects TRBV20-1 to TRBJ2-7; 10 nucleotides agree with TRBD2. V dropped 4 bases and J dropped 7; count of bases not matched to a gene: 10. Per the germline V gene, CDR1 is DFQATT and CDR2 is SNEGSKA (reference sequence). This CDR3 region has 14 residues. The CDR3 region is CSATQSGGAREQYF. CDR3 sequence (DNA): TGCAGTGCTACACAAAGCGGGGGGGCCCGGGAGCAGTACTTC.

The DNA for the CDR3 is TGCAGTGCTAGAGAGCACAGAGGGGAGAGCCAGCCCCAGCATTTT. Encoded protein: CSAREHRGESQPQHF. The V and J genes are TRBV20-1 and TRBJ1-5, with D perhaps matching TRBD1 (5 bases). Trimming took 0 bases from V and 7 from J, leaving 16 bases between them. The germline V gene encodes CDR1 DFQATT and CDR2 SNEGSKA (reference sequence). The CDR3 totals 15 residues.

The rearrangement links TRBV7-2 to TRBJ1-6; a possible D gene is TRBD1 (5 bases). Germline lookup yields CDR1 SGHTA and CDR2 FQGNSA. The CDR3 extends over 14 amino acids. V gave up 5 bases and J gave up 10 bases, with 15 bases separating them. DNA of the CDR3: TGTGCCAGCAGCCCTGGGGGGGTTAGCTCACCCCTCCACTTT. It codes for CASSPGGVSSPLHF.

About this clonotype: The DNA is left out, because the CDR3 cannot be placed on it with certainty; the CDR3 is given as TCRdb lists it. The chain uses TRBV20-1 and TRBJ2-5; the D call TRBD1 from the table was never checked on the DNA. The CDR3 adds up to 15 amino acids, both ends counted. The germline CDR1 and CDR2 sequences are DFQATT and SNEGSKA (reference sequence). CDR3 loop: CSARDVPVTPETQYF.

This rearrangement joins TRBV3-1 to TRBJ1-6, with no clear D. V lost 3 bases and J 7 bases, leaving 10 bases between the germline ends. The CDR3 length is 14 residues. Germline lookup yields CDR1 LGHDT and CDR2 YNNKEL (reference sequence). The DNA for the CDR3 is TGTGCCAGCAGCCAGTTACCGTCCAATTCACCCCTCCACTTT. Residues: CASSQLPSNSPLHF.

The rearrangement links TRBV7-9 to TRBJ1-4; 9 nucleotides agree with TRBD1. Per the germline V gene, CDR1 is SEHNR and CDR2 is FQNEAQ (reference sequence). This CDR3 contains 15 residues. V was pared by 5 bases and J by 8 bases, with 9 bases of the junction left unmatched. The CDR3 spells CASSPPDRGEEKLFF. The CDR3 DNA reads as TGTGCCAGCAGCCCCCCGGACAGGGGTGAGGAAAAACTGTTTTTT.